The following is a T cell receptor beta chain sequence with its context. This record comes from a study of shared T cell receptors in the human thymus. Clones were read by immunoSEQ multiplex PCR, and TCRdb kept only the in-frame ones, dropping some. There are 600,000 to 900,000 clones in the sample; 80% to 90% occur only once, and about 0.011% lies in the top ten. Germline V gene lookup returns CDR1 SGHTS and CDR2 YDEGEE. The length of the CDR3 is 16 residues. V lost 0 bases to trimming and J lost 4 bases, with 15 bases between them. This sample was shared with a second study, whose subject was human thymus T cells. That publication notes: Each of the donors was a healthy Finnish infant who was undergoing open corrective cardiac surgery for congenital heart defects. Usage of V and J genes appeared biased in thymic and blood repertoires. Related research examined unrelated individuals and reported that their thymic repertoires overlapped highly.

Sequencing was done on a sample of thymocytes. This TCR was recovered from a girl less than two years old with a congenital heart defect. This sequence joins TRBV5-8 and TRBJ2-3; no definite D call. The CDR3 coding sequence is TGTGCCAGCAGCTTGGAGGCCCCGGGTCCCCCAGATACGCAGTATTTT. The encoded protein is CASSLEAPGPPDTQYF.